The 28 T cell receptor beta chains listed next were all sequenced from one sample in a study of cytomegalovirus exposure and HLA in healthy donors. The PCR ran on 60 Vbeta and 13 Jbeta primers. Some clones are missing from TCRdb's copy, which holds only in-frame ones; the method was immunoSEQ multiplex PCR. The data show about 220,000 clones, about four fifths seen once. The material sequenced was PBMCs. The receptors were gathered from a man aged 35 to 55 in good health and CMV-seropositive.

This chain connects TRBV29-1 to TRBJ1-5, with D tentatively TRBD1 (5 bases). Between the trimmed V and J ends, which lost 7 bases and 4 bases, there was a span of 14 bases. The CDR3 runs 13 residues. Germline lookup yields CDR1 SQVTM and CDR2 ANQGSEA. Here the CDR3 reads CSALMGGNQPQHF. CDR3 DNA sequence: TGCAGCGCCCTTATGGGGGGAAATCAGCCCCAGCATTTT.

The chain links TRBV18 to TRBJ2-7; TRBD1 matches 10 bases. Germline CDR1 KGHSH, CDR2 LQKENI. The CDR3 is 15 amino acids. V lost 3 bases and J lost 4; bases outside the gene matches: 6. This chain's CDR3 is CASSPKDRGTYEQYF. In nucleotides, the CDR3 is TGTGCCAGCTCACCCAAGGACAGGGGGACGTACGAGCAGTACTTC.

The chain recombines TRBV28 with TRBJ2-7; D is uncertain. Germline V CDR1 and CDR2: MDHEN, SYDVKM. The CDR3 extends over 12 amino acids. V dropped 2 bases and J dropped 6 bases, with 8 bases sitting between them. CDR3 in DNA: TGTGCCAGCAGTTTAAGGTTGGGCGAGCAGTACGTC. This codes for CASSLRLGEQYV.

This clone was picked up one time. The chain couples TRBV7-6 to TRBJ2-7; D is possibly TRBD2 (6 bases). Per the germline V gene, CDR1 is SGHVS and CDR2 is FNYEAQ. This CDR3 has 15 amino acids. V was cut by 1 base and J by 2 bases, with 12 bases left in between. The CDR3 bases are TGTGCCAGCAGCTTAGGCGGGGCGGTTACCTACGAGCAGTACTTC. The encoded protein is CASSLGGAVTYEQYF.

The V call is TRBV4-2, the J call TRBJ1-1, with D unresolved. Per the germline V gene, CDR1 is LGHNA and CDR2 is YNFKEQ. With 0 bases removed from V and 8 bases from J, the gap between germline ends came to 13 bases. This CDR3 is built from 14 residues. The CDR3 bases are TGTGCCAGCAGCCAAGAGCGGCAGTTTTCCGAAGCTTTCTTT. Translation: CASSQERQFSEAFF.

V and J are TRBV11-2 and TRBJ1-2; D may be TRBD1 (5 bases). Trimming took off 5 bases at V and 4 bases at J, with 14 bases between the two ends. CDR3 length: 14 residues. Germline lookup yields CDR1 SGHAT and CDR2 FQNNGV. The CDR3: CASSPGGVIYGYTF. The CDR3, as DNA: TGTGCCAGCAGCCCCGGAGGGGTTATCTATGGCTACACCTTC.

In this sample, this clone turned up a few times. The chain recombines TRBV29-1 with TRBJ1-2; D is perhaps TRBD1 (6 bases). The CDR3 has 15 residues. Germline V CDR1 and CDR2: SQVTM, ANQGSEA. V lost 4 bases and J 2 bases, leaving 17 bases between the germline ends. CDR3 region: CSVGSFGGPNYGYTF. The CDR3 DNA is TGCAGCGTTGGCTCGTTCGGGGGGCCGAACTATGGCTACACCTTC.

CDR3 region: CASSDRAQGEKLFF. The CDR3 nucleotides read TGCGCCAGCAGTGACAGGGCCCAGGGTGAAAAACTGTTTTTT. This sequence joins TRBV10-2 and TRBJ1-4; the D gene is possibly TRBD1 (5 bases). The CDR3 consists of 14 residues. Per the germline V gene, CDR1 is WSHSY and CDR2 is SAAADI. V lost 3 bases, J lost 7 bases, and 12 bases lay in between.

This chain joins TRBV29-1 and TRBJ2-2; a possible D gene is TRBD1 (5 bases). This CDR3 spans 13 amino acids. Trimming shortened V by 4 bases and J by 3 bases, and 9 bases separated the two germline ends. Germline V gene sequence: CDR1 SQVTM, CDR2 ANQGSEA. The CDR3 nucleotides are TGCAGCGTTGTGAAAGGGGACACCGGGGAGCTGTTTTTT. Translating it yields CSVVKGDTGELFF.

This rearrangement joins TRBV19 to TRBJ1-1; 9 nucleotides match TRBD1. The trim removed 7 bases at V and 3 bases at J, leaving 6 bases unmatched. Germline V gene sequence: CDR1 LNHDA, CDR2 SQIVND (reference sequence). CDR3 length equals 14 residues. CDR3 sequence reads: CASTLDRGDTEAFF. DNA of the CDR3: TGTGCCAGTACCCTCGACAGGGGGGACACTGAAGCTTTCTTT.

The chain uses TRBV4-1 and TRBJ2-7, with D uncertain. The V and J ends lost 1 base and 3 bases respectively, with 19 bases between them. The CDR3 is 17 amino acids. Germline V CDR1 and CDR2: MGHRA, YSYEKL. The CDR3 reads CASSQVDLVAPVYEQYF. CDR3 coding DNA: TGCGCCAGCAGCCAAGTTGATTTGGTAGCCCCCGTCTACGAGCAGTACTTC.

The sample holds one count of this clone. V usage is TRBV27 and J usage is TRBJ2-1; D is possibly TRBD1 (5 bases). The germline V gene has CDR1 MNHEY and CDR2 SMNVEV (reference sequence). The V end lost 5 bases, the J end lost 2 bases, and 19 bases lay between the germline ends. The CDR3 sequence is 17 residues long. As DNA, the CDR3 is TGTGCCAGCAGTACCGTCGTAGAAGGGGCAGCCTACAATGAGCAGTTCTTC. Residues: CASSTVVEGAAYNEQFF.

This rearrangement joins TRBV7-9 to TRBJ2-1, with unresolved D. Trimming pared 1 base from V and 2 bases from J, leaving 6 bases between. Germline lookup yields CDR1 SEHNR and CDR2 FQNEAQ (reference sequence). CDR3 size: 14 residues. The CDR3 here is CASSLDTTYNEQFF. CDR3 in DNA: TGTGCCAGCAGCTTAGACACCACCTACAATGAGCAGTTCTTC.

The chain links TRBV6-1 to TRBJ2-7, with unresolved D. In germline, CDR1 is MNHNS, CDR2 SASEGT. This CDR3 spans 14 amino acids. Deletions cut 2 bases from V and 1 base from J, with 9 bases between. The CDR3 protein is CASSENSISYEQYF. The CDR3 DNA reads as TGTGCCAGCAGTGAAAATAGCATATCCTACGAGCAGTACTTC.

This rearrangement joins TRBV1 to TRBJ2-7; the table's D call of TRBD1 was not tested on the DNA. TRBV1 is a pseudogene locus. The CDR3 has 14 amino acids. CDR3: CTSRKRGGPYEQYV. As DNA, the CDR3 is TGCACCAGCAGGAAGAGAGGGGGTCCCTACGAGCAGTACGTC.

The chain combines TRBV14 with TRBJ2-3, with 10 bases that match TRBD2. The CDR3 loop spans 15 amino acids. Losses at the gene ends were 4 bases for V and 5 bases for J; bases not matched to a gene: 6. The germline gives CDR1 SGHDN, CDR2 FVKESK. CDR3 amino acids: CASSRARTSGDTQYF. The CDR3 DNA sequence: TGTGCCAGCAGCCGGGCACGGACTAGCGGAGATACGCAGTATTTT.

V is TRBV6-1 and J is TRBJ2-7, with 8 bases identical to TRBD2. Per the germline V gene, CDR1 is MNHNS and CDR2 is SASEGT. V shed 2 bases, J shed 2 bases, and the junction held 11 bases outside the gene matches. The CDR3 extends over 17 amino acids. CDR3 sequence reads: CASSELPTREAPYEQYF. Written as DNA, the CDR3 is TGTGCCAGCAGTGAACTGCCGACGCGGGAGGCCCCCTACGAGCAGTACTTC.

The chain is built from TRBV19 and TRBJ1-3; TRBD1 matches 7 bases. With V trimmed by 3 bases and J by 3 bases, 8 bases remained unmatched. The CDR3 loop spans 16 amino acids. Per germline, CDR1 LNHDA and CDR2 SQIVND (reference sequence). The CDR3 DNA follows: TGTGCCAGTAGTATCCGCCGGGACAGAATTGGAAACACCATATATTTT. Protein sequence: CASSIRRDRIGNTIYF.

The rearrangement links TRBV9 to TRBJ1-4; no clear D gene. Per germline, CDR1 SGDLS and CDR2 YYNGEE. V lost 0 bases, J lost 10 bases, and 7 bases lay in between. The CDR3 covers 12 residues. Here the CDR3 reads CASSVAEGKLFF. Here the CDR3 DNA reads TGTGCCAGCAGCGTAGCCGAGGGAAAACTGTTTTTT. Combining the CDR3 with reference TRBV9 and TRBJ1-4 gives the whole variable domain DSGVTQTPKHLITATGQRVTLRCSPRSGDLSVYWYQQSLDQGLQFLIQYYNGEERAKGNILERFSAQQFPDLHSELNLSSLELGDSALYFCASSVAEGKLFFGSGTQLSVL.

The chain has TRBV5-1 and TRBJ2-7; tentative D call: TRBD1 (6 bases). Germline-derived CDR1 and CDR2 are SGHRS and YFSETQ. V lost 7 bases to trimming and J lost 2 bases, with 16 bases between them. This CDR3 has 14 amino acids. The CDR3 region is CASSVGQLTYEQYF. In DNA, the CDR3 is TGCGCCAGCTCAGTTGGACAGCTCACCTACGAGCAGTACTTC. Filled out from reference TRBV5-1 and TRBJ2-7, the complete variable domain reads KAGVTQTPRYLIKTRGQQVTLSCSPISGHRSVSWYQQTPGQGLQFLFEYFSETQRNKGNFPGRFSGRQFSNSRSEMNVSTLELGDSALYLCASSVGQLTYEQYFGPGTRLTVT.

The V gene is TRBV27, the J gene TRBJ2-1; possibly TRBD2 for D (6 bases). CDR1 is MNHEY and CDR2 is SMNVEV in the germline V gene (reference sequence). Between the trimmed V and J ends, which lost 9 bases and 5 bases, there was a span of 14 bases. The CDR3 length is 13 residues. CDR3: CASLGGVDNEQFF. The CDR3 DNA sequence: TGTGCCAGTCTGGGGGGAGTAGACAATGAGCAGTTCTTC.

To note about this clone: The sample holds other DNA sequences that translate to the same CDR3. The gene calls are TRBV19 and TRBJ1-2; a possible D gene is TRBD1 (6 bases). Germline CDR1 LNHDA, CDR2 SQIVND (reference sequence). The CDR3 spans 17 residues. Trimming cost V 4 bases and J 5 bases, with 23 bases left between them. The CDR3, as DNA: TGTGCCAGTAGTACCCCCGCCGCAGCAGGGGCCCGGTATGGCTACACCTTC. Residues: CASSTPAAAGARYGYTF. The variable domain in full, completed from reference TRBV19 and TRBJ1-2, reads DGGITQSPKYLFRKEGQNVTLSCEQNLNHDAMYWYRQDPGQGLRLIYYSQIVNDFQKGDIAEGYSVSREKKESFPLTVTSAQKNPTAFYLCASSTPAAAGARYGYTFGSGTRLTVV.

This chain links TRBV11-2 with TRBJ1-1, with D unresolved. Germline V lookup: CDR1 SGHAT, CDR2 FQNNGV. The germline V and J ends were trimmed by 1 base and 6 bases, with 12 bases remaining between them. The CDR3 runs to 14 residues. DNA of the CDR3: TGTGCCAGCAGCTTAGCGGAGGGCGTCGCTGAAGCTTTCTTT. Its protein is CASSLAEGVAEAFF.

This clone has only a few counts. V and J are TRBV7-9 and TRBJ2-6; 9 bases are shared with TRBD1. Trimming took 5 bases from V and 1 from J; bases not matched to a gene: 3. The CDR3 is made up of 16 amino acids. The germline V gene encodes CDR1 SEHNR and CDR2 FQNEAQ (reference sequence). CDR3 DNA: TGTGCCAGCAGCAACAGGGGGCAGTCTGGGGCCAACGTCCTGACTTTC. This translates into CASSNRGQSGANVLTF.

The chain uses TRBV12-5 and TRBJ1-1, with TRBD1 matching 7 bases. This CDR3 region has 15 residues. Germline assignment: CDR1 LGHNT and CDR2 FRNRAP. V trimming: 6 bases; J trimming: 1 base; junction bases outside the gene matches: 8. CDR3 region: CASGSRGTENTEAFF. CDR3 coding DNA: TGTGCTAGTGGATCCCGCGGGACAGAGAACACTGAAGCTTTCTTT.

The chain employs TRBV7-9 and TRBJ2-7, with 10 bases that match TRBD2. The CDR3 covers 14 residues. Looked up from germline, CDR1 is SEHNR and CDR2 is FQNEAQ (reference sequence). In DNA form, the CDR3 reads TGTGCCAGCAGCATAGCGGGAGGCCTTTACGAGCAGTACGTC. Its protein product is CASSIAGGLYEQYV.

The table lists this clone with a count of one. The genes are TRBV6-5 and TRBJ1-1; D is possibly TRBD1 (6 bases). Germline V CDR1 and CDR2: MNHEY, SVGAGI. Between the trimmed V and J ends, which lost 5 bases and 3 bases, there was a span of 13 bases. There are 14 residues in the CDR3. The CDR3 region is CASSPPRGDTEAFF. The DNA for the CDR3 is TGTGCCAGCAGTCCCCCCAGGGGTGACACTGAAGCTTTCTTT.

CDR3 nucleotide sequence: TGTGCCAGCAGTCCGGGACTAGCGGGAGCCGAGCAGTACTTC. This codes for CASSPGLAGAEQYF. V gene TRBV27 combines with J gene TRBJ2-7, with 14 positions matching TRBD2. Germline CDR1 reads MNHEY; CDR2 reads SMNVEV (reference sequence). After removal of 5 bases from V and 6 bases from J, the junction contained 3 bases not matched to a gene. The CDR3 runs to 14 residues.